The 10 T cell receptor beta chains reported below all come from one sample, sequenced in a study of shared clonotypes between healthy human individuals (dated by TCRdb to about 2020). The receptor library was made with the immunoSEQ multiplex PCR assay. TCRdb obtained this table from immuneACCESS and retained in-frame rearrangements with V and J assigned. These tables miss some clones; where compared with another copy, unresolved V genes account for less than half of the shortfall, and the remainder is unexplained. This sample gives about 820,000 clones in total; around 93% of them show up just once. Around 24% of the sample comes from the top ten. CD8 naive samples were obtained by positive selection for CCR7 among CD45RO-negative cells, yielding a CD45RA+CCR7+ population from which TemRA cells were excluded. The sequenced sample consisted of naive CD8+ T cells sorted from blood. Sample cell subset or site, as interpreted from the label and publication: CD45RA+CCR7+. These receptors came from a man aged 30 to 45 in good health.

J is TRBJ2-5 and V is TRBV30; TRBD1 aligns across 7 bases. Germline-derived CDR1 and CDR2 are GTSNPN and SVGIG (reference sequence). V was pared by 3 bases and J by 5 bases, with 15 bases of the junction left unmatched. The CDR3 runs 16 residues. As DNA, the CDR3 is TGTGCCTGGAGGGCCTGGAGACAGGGAATCGGGGAGACCCAGTACTTC. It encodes CAWRAWRQGIGETQYF.

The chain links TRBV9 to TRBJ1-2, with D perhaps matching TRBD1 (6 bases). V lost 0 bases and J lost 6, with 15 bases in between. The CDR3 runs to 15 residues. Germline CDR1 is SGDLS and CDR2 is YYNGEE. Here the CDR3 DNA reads TGTGCCAGCAGCGTAGAGGGGGGGCGCGTTAATGGCTACACCTTC. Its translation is CASSVEGGRVNGYTF.

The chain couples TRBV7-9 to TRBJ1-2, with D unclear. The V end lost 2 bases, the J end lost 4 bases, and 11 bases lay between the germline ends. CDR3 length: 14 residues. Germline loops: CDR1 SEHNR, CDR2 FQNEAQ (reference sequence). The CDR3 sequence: CASSLPSRAYGYTF. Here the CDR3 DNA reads TGTGCCAGCAGCTTACCTTCTAGGGCCTATGGCTACACCTTC.

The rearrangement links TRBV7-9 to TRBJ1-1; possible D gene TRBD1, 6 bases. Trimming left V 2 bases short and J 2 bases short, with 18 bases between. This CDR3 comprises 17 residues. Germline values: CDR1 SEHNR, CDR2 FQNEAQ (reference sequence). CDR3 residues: CASSLRESGALNTEAFF. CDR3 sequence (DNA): TGTGCCAGCAGCTTAAGGGAGTCGGGGGCGCTAAACACTGAAGCTTTCTTT. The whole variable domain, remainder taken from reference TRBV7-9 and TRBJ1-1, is DTGVSQNPRHKITKRGQNVTFRCDPISEHNRLYWYRQTLGQGPEFLTYFQNEAQLEKSRLLSDRFSAERPKGSFSTLEIQRTEQGDSAMYLCASSLRESGALNTEAFFGQGTRLTVV.

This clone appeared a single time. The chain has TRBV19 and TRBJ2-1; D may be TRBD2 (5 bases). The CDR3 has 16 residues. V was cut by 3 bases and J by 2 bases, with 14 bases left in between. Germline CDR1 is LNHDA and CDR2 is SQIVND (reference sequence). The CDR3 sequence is CASSISDLLAYNEQFF. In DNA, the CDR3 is TGTGCCAGTAGTATTAGCGACTTACTGGCCTACAATGAGCAGTTCTTC. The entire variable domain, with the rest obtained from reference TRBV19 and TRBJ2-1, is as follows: DGGITQSPKYLFRKEGQNVTLSCEQNLNHDAMYWYRQDPGQGLRLIYYSQIVNDFQKGDIAEGYSVSREKKESFPLTVTSAQKNPTAFYLCASSISDLLAYNEQFFGPGTRLTVL.

The CDR3: CASSSENGLVGEQYF. The CDR3 DNA follows: TGTGCCAGCAGCAGTGAAAATGGACTAGTGGGCGAGCAGTACTTC. This sequence joins TRBV5-4 and TRBJ2-7, with 7 positions matching TRBD2. The CDR3 length is 15 residues. The trim removed 4 bases at V and 6 bases at J, leaving 13 bases unmatched. Per germline, CDR1 SGHNT and CDR2 YYREEE (reference sequence).

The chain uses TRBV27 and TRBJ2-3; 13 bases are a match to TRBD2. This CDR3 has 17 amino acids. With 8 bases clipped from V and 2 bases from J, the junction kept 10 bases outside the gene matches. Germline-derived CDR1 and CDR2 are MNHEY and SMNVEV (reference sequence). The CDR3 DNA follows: TGTGCCAGCCGAACGATTGGACTAGCGGGAGACACAGATACGCAGTATTTT. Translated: CASRTIGLAGDTDTQYF.

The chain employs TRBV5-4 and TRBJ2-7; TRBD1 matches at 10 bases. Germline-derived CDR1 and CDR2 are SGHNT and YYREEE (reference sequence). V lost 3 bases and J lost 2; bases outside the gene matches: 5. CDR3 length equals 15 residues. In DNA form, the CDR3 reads TGTGCCAGCAGCTGGGGACAGGGGCCTACCTACGAGCAGTACTTC. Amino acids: CASSWGQGPTYEQYF.

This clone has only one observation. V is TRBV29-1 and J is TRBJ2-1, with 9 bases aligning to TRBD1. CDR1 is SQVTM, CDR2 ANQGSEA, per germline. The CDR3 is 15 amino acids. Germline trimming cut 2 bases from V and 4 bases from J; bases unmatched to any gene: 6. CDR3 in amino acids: CSVEMSGQGYNEQFF. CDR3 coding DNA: TGCAGCGTTGAAATGTCAGGACAGGGGTACAATGAGCAGTTCTTC.

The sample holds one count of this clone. As DNA, the CDR3 is TGTGCCAGCAGTTTTGGGACAGGGGGCTATGAGCAGTTCTTC. Its protein product is CASSFGTGGYEQFF. The chain carries TRBV27 and TRBJ2-1, with TRBD1 identical over 12 bases. V was clipped by 3 bases and J by 8 bases; unmatched bases: 2. This CDR3 spans 14 amino acids. Per the germline V gene, CDR1 is MNHEY and CDR2 is SMNVEV (reference sequence).